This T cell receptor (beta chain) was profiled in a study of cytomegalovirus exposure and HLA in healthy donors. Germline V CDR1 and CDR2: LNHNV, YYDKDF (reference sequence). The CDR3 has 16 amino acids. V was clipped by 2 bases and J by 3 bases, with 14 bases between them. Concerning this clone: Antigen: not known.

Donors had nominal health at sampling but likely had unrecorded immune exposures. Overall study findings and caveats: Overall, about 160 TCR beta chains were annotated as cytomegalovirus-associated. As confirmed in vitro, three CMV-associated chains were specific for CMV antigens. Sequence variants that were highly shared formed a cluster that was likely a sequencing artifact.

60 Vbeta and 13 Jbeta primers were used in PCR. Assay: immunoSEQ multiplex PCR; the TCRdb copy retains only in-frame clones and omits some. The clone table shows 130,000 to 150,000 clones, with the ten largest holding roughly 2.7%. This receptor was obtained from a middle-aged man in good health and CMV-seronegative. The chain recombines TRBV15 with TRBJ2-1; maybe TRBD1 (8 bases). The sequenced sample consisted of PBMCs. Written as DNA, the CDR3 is TGTGCCACCAGCAGAAACAGGGGGGGCTTCTACAATGAGCAGTTCTTC. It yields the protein CATSRNRGGFYNEQFF.